This T cell receptor (beta chain) was observed in a study of blood T cell repertoires in COVID-19. Under the authors' procedure: Cell counts per sample came from amplifying reference gene primers. Profiling relied on immunoSEQ multiplex PCR, and the TCRdb table lists in-frame clones only, not all of them. V, J and clone size derive from that table, while D and trimming were established from the DNA sequence. The sample carries about 300,000 clones, 80% to 90% recorded once. J lost 5 bases, V lost 4 bases, and 5 bases had no gene match. The V gene's germline CDR1 is KGHSH and CDR2 LQKENI. This CDR3 comprises 14 residues.

Sequenced material: peripheral blood. V and J are TRBV18 and TRBJ1-5; 7 bases fit TRBD1. This clonotype originated in a man younger than 35 who had recovered from COVID-19. The CDR3 loop reads CASSLWDSHQPQHF. Written as DNA, the CDR3 is TGTGCCAGCTCACTATGGGACAGCCATCAGCCCCAGCATTTT. The whole variable domain, remainder taken from reference TRBV18 and TRBJ1-5, is NAGVMQNPRHLVRRRGQEARLRCSPMKGHSHVYWYRQLPEEGLKFMVYLQKENIIDESGMPKERFSAEFPKEGPSILRIQQVVRGDSAAYFCASSLWDSHQPQHFGDGTRLSIL.